This T cell receptor (beta chain) appears in the sequencing data of a study of blood T cell repertoires in COVID-19. Concerning this clone itself: This CDR3 fails to terminate in the conserved phenylalanine or tryptophan, so it likely reflects a read error. No DNA is shown, since the ends of the CDR3 on it are uncertain; the CDR3 is the one TCRdb lists.

Authors' processing steps: Quantification of nucleated cells was approximated via reference gene primer amplification. Only in-frame clones appear in the TCRdb table, and some are missing; sequencing was by immunoSEQ multiplex PCR. V and J calls and clone size follow that table, whereas D and trimming were derived from the DNA. The sample shows 70,000 or so clones, less than 95% of them seen only once. In germline, CDR1 is DFQATT, CDR2 SNEGSKA (reference sequence). The CDR3 has 9 residues if both end residues are counted. This TCR was sampled from a young woman with acute or convalescent COVID-19. The chain is built from TRBV20-1 and TRBJ1-2; TRBD1, the D gene given by the table, was not confirmed from the DNA. Material for sequencing was peripheral blood. The CDR3 reads CSARWFRAS.